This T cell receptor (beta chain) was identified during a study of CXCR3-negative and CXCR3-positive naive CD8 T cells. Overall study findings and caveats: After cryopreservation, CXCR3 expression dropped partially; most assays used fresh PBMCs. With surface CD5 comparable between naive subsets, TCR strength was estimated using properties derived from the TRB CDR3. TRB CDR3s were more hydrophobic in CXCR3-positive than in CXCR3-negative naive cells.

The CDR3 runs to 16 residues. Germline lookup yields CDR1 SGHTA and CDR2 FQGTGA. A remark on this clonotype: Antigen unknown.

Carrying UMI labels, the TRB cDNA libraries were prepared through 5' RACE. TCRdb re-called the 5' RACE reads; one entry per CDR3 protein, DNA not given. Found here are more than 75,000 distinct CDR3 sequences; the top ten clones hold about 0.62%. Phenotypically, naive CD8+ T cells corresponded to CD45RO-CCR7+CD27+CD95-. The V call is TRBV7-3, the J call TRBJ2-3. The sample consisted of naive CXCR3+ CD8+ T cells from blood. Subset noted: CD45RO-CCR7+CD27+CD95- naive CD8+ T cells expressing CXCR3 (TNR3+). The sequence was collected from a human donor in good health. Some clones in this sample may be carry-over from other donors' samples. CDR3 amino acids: CASSLNPGIASDTQYF.